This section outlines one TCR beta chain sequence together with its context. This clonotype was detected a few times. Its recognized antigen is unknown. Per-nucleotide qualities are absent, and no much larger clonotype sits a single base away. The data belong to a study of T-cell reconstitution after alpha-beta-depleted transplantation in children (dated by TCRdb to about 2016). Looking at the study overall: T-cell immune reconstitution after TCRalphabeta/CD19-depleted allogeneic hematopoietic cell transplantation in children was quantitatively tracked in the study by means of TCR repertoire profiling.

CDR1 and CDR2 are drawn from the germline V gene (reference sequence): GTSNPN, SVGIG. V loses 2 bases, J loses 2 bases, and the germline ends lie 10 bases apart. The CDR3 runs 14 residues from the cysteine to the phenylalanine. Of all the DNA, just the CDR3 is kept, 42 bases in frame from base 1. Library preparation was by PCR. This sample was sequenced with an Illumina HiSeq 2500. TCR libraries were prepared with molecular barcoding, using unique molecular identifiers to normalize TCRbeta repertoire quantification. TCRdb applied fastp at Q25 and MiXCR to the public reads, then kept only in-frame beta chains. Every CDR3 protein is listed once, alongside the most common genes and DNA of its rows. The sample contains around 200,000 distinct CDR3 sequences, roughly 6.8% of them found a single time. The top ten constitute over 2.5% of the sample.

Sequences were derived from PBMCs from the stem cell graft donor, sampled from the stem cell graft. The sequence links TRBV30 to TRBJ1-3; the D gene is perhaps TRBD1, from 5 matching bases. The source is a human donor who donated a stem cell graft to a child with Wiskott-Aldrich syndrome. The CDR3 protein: CAWSSQGPGNTIYF. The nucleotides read TGTGCCTGGAGTTCCCAGGGACCTGGAAACACCATATATTTT. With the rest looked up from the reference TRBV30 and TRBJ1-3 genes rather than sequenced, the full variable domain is SQTIHQWPATLVQPVGSPLSLECTVEGTSNPNLYWYRQAAGRGLQLLFYSVGIGQISSEVPQNLSASRPQDRQFILSSKKLLLSDSGFYLCAWSSQGPGNTIYFGEGSWLTVV.